The 21 T cell receptor beta chains below were found in one sample sequenced in a study of CD8+CD57+ T cells in acquired aplastic anemia. TCR beta VDJ and CDR3 profiles were obtained from a genomic DNA template. TCRdb redid the calling of the reads with MiXCR, one entry per CDR3 protein. This table has approximately 80,000 distinct CDR3 sequences, about three quarters appearing once. By flow cytometry, patients selected for sequencing had shown an expansion of CD8+CD57+ cells. Source material: sorted CD4+, CD8+, or CD8+CD57+ T cells (not recorded which) from PBMCs. The receptors here all came from a human donor with aplastic anemia.

The rearrangement links TRBV7-9 to TRBJ2-7, with unresolved D. Germline CDR1 reads SEHNR; CDR2 reads FQNEAQ (reference sequence). V gave up 1 base and J gave up 4 bases, with 8 bases separating them. There are 13 residues in the CDR3. The CDR3: CASSLDADYEQYF. The CDR3 nucleotides read TGTGCCAGCAGCTTAGATGCAGATTACGAGCAGTACTTC. The variable domain in full, with the rest retrieved from reference TRBV7-9 and TRBJ2-7, is DTGVSQNPRHKITKRGQNVTFRCDPISEHNRLYWYRQTLGQGPEFLTYFQNEAQLEKSRLLSDRFSAERPKGSFSTLEIQRTEQGDSAMYLCASSLDADYEQYFGPGTRLTVT.

The chain joins TRBV6-1 to TRBJ1-3, with a weak D call TRBD1 (6 bases). The germline V gene has CDR1 MNHNS and CDR2 SASEGT. Trimming took off 8 bases at V and 2 bases at J, with 16 bases between the two ends. There are 15 residues in the CDR3. The CDR3 sequence is CASWVFTGTGNTIYF. DNA for the CDR3: TGTGCCAGCTGGGTTTTTACAGGGACTGGAAACACCATATATTTT.

The genes are TRBV19 and TRBJ2-1, with TRBD2 identical over 7 bases. The CDR3 is 15 residues long. Germline CDR1 is LNHDA and CDR2 is SQIVND (reference sequence). V lost 3 bases, J lost 6 bases, and 8 bases stayed unmatched. The CDR3 here is CASSMSGTPFNEQFF. The CDR3 DNA sequence: TGTGCCAGTAGTATGAGCGGGACCCCCTTCAATGAGCAGTTCTTC.

The chain carries TRBV12-3 or TRBV12-4 and TRBJ1-2, with D perhaps TRBD1 (6 bases). The CDR3 loop spans 12 amino acids. Trimming left V 3 bases short and J 7 bases short, with 9 bases between. The CDR3 DNA reads TGTGCCAGCAGTTTGGGGGCGAGTGGCTACACCTTC. As protein: CASSLGASGYTF.

V and J are TRBV7-8 and TRBJ2-7; either TRBD1 or TRBD2 may fit D (7 bases each). Trimming removed 5 bases from V and 6 bases from J, with 17 bases in between. Germline V CDR1 and CDR2: SGHVS, FQNEAQ. There are 14 residues in the CDR3. CDR3 bases: TGTGCCAGCAGCCAGGGGGGGTTGGGGAGCGAGCAGTACTTC. Its translation is CASSQGGLGSEQYF.

J is TRBJ1-6 and V is TRBV10-3, with TRBD1 as a possible D gene (5 bases). Germline loops: CDR1 ENHRY, CDR2 SYGVKD. The CDR3 has 13 amino acids. V lost 1 base, J lost 7 bases, and 5 bases lay in between. This CDR3 reads CAISEWGNSPLHF. The CDR3 DNA follows: TGTGCCATCAGTGAGTGGGGGAATTCACCCCTCCACTTT.

This clonotype was seen only once. This chain connects TRBV11-1 to TRBJ2-1; TRBD1 agrees at 7 bases. CDR3 length: 15 amino acids. Germline CDR1 SGHAT, CDR2 FQDESV (reference sequence). After removal of 5 bases from V and 3 bases from J, the junction contained 7 bases not matched to a gene. CDR3 sequence reads: CASSVGTVNYNEQFF. The CDR3 coding sequence is TGTGCCAGCAGCGTAGGGACAGTAAACTACAATGAGCAGTTCTTC.

The V and J genes are TRBV6-2 or TRBV6-3 and TRBJ2-5; 11 nucleotides match TRBD2. Looked up from germline, CDR1 is MNHEY and CDR2 is SVGEGT. V shed 5 bases and J 2 bases; nucleotides not matched to a gene: 7. The CDR3 is 16 amino acids. The DNA of the CDR3 is TGTGCCAGCAGTCTAGGGACTAGCGGTTTACAAGAGACCCAGTACTTC. This codes for CASSLGTSGLQETQYF.

Remarks on this clonotype: The CDR3 carries no conserved terminal phenylalanine or tryptophan, so it likely arises from a read error. The gene calls are TRBV27 and TRBJ2-7; 7 bases map to TRBD1. V gave up 5 bases and J gave up 4 bases; unmatched junction bases: 11. The V gene's germline CDR1 is MNHEY and CDR2 SMNVEV (reference sequence). The CDR3 length is 15 residues. CDR3 nucleotides: TGTGCCAGCAGTACCACCGGGACAGAAGCTTACGAGCAGTACCTC. Protein: CASSTTGTEAYEQYL.

This clonotype was counted a few times. The chain has TRBV30 and TRBJ1-3; no clear D gene. Germline CDR1 and CDR2: GTSNPN and SVGIG (reference sequence). Trimming stripped 2 bases from V and 3 bases from J, with 8 bases between. The CDR3 is 13 amino acids. CDR3: CAWSPPVGNTIYF. Written as DNA, the CDR3 is TGTGCCTGGAGTCCGCCTGTTGGAAACACCATATATTTT.

This rearrangement joins TRBV5-6 to TRBJ1-1; no reliable D call. Trimming shortened V by 1 base and J by 2 bases, and 0 bases separated the two germline ends. Per germline, CDR1 SGHDT and CDR2 YYEEEE. There are 11 residues in the CDR3. The CDR3 DNA follows: TGTGCCAGCAGCTTGAACACTGAAGCTTTCTTT. Translating gives CASSLNTEAFF.

V gene TRBV11-2 combines with J gene TRBJ2-6; TRBD1 might be the D (5 bases). CDR3 length equals 15 residues. Germline loops: CDR1 SGHAT, CDR2 FQNNGV. V shed 0 bases and J shed 5 bases, with 8 bases lying between them. CDR3 amino acids: CASSLERGRANVLTF. The CDR3 region has the DNA TGTGCCAGCAGCTTAGAAAGGGGCAGGGCCAACGTCCTGACTTTC.

The J gene is TRBJ1-3, the V gene TRBV12-3 or TRBV12-4; 8 nucleotides line up with TRBD1. The ends lost 5 bases at V and 7 bases at J; junction bases unmatched: 7. CDR3 length: 14 amino acids. Here the CDR3 reads CASSPRTGRNTIYF. The DNA for the CDR3 is TGTGCCAGCAGTCCGAGGACAGGGCGGAACACCATATATTTT.

In its sample, this clonotype was seen once. The V call is TRBV7-9, the J call TRBJ1-1; D gene uncertain. V lost 0 bases, J lost 0 bases, and 8 bases lay in between. The germline V gene encodes CDR1 SEHNR and CDR2 FQNEAQ (reference sequence). This CDR3 has 15 residues. The CDR3: CASSLALQLNTEAFF. The DNA of the CDR3 is TGTGCCAGCAGCTTAGCGCTACAGTTGAACACTGAAGCTTTCTTT.

Only one count was recorded for this clonotype. The genes are TRBV2 and TRBJ2-7, with D unclear. This CDR3 has 11 amino acids. Trimming shortened V by 6 bases and J by 3 bases, and 6 bases separated the two germline ends. Germline V lookup: CDR1 SNHLY, CDR2 FYNNEI. CDR3 region: CASRYFYEQYF. The CDR3 region has the DNA TGTGCCAGCAGGTATTTCTACGAGCAGTACTTC. Drawing the rest from reference TRBV2 and TRBJ2-7, the complete variable domain is EPEVTQTPSHQVTQMGQEVILRCVPISNHLYFYWYRQILGQKVEFLVSFYNNEISEKSEIFDDQFSVERPDGSNFTLKIRSTKLEDSAMYFCASRYFYEQYFGPGTRLTVT.

This clonotype was seen many times. V usage is TRBV4-2 and J usage is TRBJ2-7; 8 nucleotides agree with TRBD2. Germline V gene lookup returns CDR1 LGHNA and CDR2 YNFKEQ. The CDR3 extends over 14 amino acids. V trimming: 4 bases; J trimming: 2 bases; junction bases outside the gene matches: 4. As DNA, the CDR3 is TGTGCCAGCAGCCCACTGACTAGCGCCTACGAGCAGTACTTC. Amino acids: CASSPLTSAYEQYF.

The rearrangement links TRBV12-3 or TRBV12-4 to TRBJ1-1; D may be TRBD1 (5 bases). The CDR3 loop spans 13 amino acids. Trimming removed 6 bases at V and 6 bases at J, with 14 bases between. The CDR3 sequence is CASSLVLGAEAFF. In nucleotides, the CDR3 is TGTGCCAGCAGCCTTGTTTTGGGGGCTGAAGCTTTCTTT.

This chain connects TRBV13 to TRBJ2-1; D ambiguous. This CDR3 is 11 amino acids long. Germline values: CDR1 PRHDT, CDR2 FYEKMQ (reference sequence). Between the trimmed V and J ends, which lost 5 bases and 8 bases, there was a span of 7 bases. CDR3 sequence: CASSERYEQFF. The CDR3 DNA follows: TGTGCCAGCAGCGAGAGGTATGAGCAGTTCTTC. Together with reference TRBV13 and TRBJ2-1, the CDR3 gives the full variable domain: AAGVIQSPRHLIKEKRETATLKCYPIPRHDTVYWYQQGPGQDPQFLISFYEKMQSDKGSIPDRFSAQQFSDYHSELNMSSLELGDSALYFCASSERYEQFFGPGTRLTVL.

J is TRBJ1-6 and V is TRBV20-1, with D maybe TRBD1 (6 bases). The CDR3 has 15 amino acids. Per the germline V gene, CDR1 is DFQATT and CDR2 is SNEGSKA (reference sequence). V lost 0 bases and J 5 bases, leaving 11 bases between the germline ends. CDR3 sequence: CSARDQGTDNSPLHF. The CDR3 DNA reads as TGCAGTGCTAGAGATCAGGGGACGGATAATTCACCCCTCCACTTT.

The V gene is TRBV20-1, the J gene TRBJ2-3; 11 bases match TRBD2. Germline CDR1 reads DFQATT; CDR2 reads SNEGSKA (reference sequence). V dropped 4 bases and J dropped 4; count of bases not matched to a gene: 10. The CDR3 is 16 residues long. CDR3 amino acids: CSAKGPSGGSPDTQYF. CDR3 DNA: TGCAGTGCTAAGGGCCCTAGCGGGGGGAGCCCAGATACGCAGTATTTT.

This clonotype was found once. The chain recombines TRBV7-9 with TRBJ2-5; a possible D gene is TRBD1 (6 bases). Trimming cost V 4 bases and J 4 bases, with 19 bases left between them. The germline CDR1 and CDR2 sequences are SEHNR and FQNEAQ (reference sequence). The CDR3 loop spans 16 amino acids. As DNA, the CDR3 is TGTGCCAGCAGCTCGGGACCCGGGACACTGGGAGAGACCCAGTACTTC. Translation gives CASSSGPGTLGETQYF.